This T cell receptor (beta chain) came from a study of PD-1 blockade in classical Hodgkin lymphoma. General study results and limits: Underlying causes for the observed repertoire differences were not defined, possibly disease activity or prior therapy. In newly diagnosed patients, baseline TCR diversity was reportedly below that of healthy donors.

Notes on this clone: Antigen specificity is unknown.

V gave up 4 bases and J gave up 3 bases, with 10 bases separating them. This CDR3 is built from 13 residues. Germline CDR1 is SGHTA and CDR2 is FQGTGA. Time point given: newly diagnosed, previously untreated cHL patient sample. Untreated, newly diagnosed classical Hodgkin lymphoma PBMCs served for comparison. Only in-frame clones appear in the TCRdb table, and some are missing; sequencing was by immunoSEQ multiplex PCR. Among 70,000 or so clones listed, over 90% were seen once. This sequence joins TRBV7-3 and TRBJ2-7, with no clear D. The receptor comes from a human donor with classical Hodgkin lymphoma. The sequencing input was peripheral blood mononuclear cells (PBMCs). The CDR3 DNA sequence: TGTGCCAGCAGCTCCGATGACCTCTACGAGCAGTACTTC. Protein product: CASSSDDLYEQYF.